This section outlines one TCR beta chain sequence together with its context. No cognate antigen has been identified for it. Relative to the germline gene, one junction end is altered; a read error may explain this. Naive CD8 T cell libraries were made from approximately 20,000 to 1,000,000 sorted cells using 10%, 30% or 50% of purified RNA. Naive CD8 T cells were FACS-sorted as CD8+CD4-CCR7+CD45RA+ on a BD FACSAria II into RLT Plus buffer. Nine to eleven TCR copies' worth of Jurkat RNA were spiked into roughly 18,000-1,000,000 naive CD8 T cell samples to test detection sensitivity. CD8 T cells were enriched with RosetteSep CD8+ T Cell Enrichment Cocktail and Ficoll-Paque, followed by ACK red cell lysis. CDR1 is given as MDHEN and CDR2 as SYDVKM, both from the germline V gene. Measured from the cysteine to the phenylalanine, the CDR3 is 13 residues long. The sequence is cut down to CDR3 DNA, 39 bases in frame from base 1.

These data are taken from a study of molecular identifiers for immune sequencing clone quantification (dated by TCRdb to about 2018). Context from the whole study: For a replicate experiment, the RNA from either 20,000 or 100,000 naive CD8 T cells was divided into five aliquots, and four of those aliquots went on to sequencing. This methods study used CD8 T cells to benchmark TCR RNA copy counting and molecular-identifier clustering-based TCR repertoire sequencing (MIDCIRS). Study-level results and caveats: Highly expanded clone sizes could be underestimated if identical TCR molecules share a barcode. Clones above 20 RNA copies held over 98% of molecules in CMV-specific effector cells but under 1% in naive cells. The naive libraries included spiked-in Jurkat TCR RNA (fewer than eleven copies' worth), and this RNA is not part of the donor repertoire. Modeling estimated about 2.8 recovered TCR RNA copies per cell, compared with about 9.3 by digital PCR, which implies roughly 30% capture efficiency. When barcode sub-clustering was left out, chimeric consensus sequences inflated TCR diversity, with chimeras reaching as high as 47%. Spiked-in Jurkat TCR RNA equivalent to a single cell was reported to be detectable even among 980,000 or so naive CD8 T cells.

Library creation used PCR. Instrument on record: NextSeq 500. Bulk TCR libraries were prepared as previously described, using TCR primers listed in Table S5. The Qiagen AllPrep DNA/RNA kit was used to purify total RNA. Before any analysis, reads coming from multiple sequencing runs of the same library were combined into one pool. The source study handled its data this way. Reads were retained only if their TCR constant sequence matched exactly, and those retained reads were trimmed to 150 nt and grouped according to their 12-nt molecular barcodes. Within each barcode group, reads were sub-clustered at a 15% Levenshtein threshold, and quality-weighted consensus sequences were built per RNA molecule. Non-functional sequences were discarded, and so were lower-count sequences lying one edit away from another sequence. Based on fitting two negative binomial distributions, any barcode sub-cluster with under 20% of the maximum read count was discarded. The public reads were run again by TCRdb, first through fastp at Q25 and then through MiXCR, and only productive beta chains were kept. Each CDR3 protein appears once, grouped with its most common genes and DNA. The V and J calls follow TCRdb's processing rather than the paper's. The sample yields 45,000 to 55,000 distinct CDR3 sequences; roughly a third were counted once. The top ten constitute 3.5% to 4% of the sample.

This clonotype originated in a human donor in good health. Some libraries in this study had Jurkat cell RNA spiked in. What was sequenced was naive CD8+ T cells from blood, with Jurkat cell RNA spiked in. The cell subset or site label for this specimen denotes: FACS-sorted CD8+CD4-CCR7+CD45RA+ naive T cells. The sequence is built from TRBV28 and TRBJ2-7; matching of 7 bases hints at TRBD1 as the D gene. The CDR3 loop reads CACRGTGEERQYF. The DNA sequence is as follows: TGTGCCTGCAGGGGGACGGGGGAGGAAAGGCAGTACTTC.